This TCR beta chain was obtained from a study of blood T cell repertoires in COVID-19. Turning to the study itself: Researchers got acute and convalescent COVID-19 samples from the United States, Italy and Spain. The cDNA or gDNA used as material had been derived from T cells, B-cell-depleted T cells, or PBMCs.

This CDR3 comprises 14 residues. Per the germline V gene, CDR1 is MNHEY and CDR2 is SVGAGI. V gave up 2 bases and J gave up 2 bases, with 6 bases separating them. As handled by the study authors: The authors estimated nucleated cell counts from reference gene primer amplification. Profiled with immunoSEQ multiplex PCR; TCRdb holds only in-frame clones, not every one. The DNA gave D and trimming, while V, J and clone size come from that table. The table records approximately 100,000 clones, approximately 90% of them present only once. Sample: peripheral blood. The source is a human donor with acute or convalescent COVID-19. The donor label of this sample is uncertain. The chain links TRBV6-5 to TRBJ1-4, with no clear D. The CDR3 DNA follows: TGTGCCAGCAGTTACAGGGAGACTAATGAAAAACTGTTTTTT. It is translated as CASSYRETNEKLFF.